This is a list of T cell receptor beta chains from one sample in a study of cytomegalovirus exposure and HLA in healthy donors. Method: immunoSEQ multiplex PCR; TCRdb's copy keeps in-frame clones and lacks some. The sample carries 80,000 or so clones, roughly four fifths recorded once. The sample consisted of PBMCs. The receptors come from a man aged 40-55 years in good health and CMV-seronegative. Both conserved end residues are part of each CDR3. The D gene is left open where the match is weak. The listing skips clone size in some rows; elsewhere it reads once, few, many or a size class.

v_call,d_call,j_call,clone_size,cdr3_aa,cdr3_nt
TRBV15,-,TRBJ1-1,-,CATNSFSGDTEAFF,TGTGCCACCAACTCCTTCTCGGGGGACACTGAAGCTTTCTTT
TRBV4-3,-,TRBJ1-4,-,CASSQVVSGEILFF,TGCGCCAGCAGCCAAGTGGTTTCAGGGGAGATACTGTTTTTT
TRBV28,-,TRBJ1-1,-,CASLRQSNTEAFF,TGTGCCAGCCTTCGACAATCGAACACTGAAGCTTTCTTT
TRBV12-5,-,TRBJ1-1,-,CASGLVTGNTEAFF,TGTGCTAGTGGTTTGGTAACAGGGAACACTGAAGCTTTCTTT
TRBV19,TRBD1,TRBJ1-5,-,CASRGTGNQPQHF,TGTGCCAGCAGGGGGACGGGCAATCAGCCCCAGCATTTT
TRBV19,-,TRBJ1-5,few,CASSINQQENQPQHF,TGTGCCAGTAGTATAAATCAACAGGAGAATCAGCCCCAGCATTTT
TRBV27,TRBD1,TRBJ2-1,few,CASSLFGTGTNEQFF,TGTGCCAGCAGTTTATTCGGGACAGGGACCAATGAGCAGTTCTTC
TRBV4-1,TRBD2,TRBJ2-7,-,CASSKREVSYEQYF,TGCGCCAGCAGCAAGCGGGAGGTCTCCTACGAGCAGTACTTC
TRBV9,TRBD2,TRBJ2-3,once,CASSVVGLATDTQYF,TGTGCCAGCAGCGTAGTAGGACTAGCCACAGATACGCAGTATTTT
TRBV9,TRBD1,TRBJ1-2,once,CASSGTGDNYGYTF,TGTGCCAGCAGCGGGACAGGGGATAACTATGGCTACACCTTC
TRBV9,TRBD1,TRBJ2-2,-,CASSVGAGQGAGELFF,TGTGCCAGCAGCGTAGGGGCTGGACAGGGGGCCGGGGAGCTGTTTTTT
TRBV19,-,TRBJ2-1,-,CASSRHSSYNEQFF,TGTGCCAGTAGTCGCCACAGCTCCTACAATGAGCAGTTCTTC
TRBV5-6,-,TRBJ2-4,-,CASSLGSGGVAKNIQYF,TGTGCCAGCAGCTTGGGATCAGGCGGGGTAGCCAAAAACATTCAGTACTTC
TRBV4-3,-,TRBJ1-3,few,CASSPESSGNTIYF,TGCGCCAGCAGCCCAGAGAGCTCTGGAAACACCATATATTTT
TRBV5-1,-,TRBJ1-1,-,CASSFGRRGIGTEAFF,TGCGCCAGCAGCTTCGGGCGCAGGGGCATTGGCACTGAAGCTTTCTTT
TRBV2,TRBD1,TRBJ2-7,-,CASSGDSTYQYF,TGTGCCAGCAGTGGGGACAGCACCTATCAGTACTTC
TRBV10-2,-,TRBJ2-2,-,CASSDNLGELFF,TGCGCCAGCAGCGACAACCTCGGGGAGCTGTTTTTT
TRBV5-8,-,TRBJ1-5,few,CASSFKGANQPQHF,TGTGCCAGCAGCTTCAAAGGGGCCAATCAGCCCCAGCATTTT
TRBV5-4,-,TRBJ2-3,-,CASSSKTSTDTQYF,TGTGCCAGCAGCTCCAAGACTAGCACAGATACGCAGTATTTT
TRBV7-9,TRBD1,TRBJ1-3,few,CASSLEGQKVNTIYF,TGTGCCAGCAGCTTAGAGGGACAGAAAGTAAACACCATATATTTT
TRBV6-1,-,TRBJ1-2,few,CAASGGVGAYTF,TGTGCCGCCTCGGGTGGAGTAGGGGCCTACACCTTC
TRBV5-4,TRBD1,TRBJ2-2,once,CASSLLYRGYENTGELFF,TGTGCCAGCAGCTTGTTATACAGGGGGTATGAGAACACCGGGGAGCTGTTTTTT
TRBV4-3,-,TRBJ2-1,-,CASSQSRGLVYNEQFF,TGCGCCAGCAGCCAATCTCGGGGACTTGTCTACAATGAGCAGTTCTTC
TRBV6-6,-,TRBJ2-7,-,CASRQGLTYEQYF,TGTGCCAGCAGACAGGGATTAACCTACGAGCAGTACTTC
TRBV27,-,TRBJ2-1,-,CASSLMALSTNEQFF,TGTGCCAGCAGTTTAATGGCACTTAGCACCAATGAGCAGTTCTTC
TRBV19,TRBD1,TRBJ1-1,-,CASTTNGQGLPMNTEAFF,TGTGCCAGTACGACTAACGGACAGGGTTTACCCATGAACACTGAAGCTTTCTTT
TRBV9,TRBD1,TRBJ2-7,-,CASSVTTGSGYEQYF,TGTGCCAGCAGCGTCACGACAGGGTCGGGCTACGAGCAGTACTTC
TRBV9,TRBD1,TRBJ1-1,-,CASSVVPDRAGEAFF,TGTGCCAGCAGCGTAGTGCCGGACAGGGCGGGTGAAGCTTTCTTT
TRBV4-1,-,TRBJ2-4,-,CASSQEGGRIQYF,TGCGCCAGCAGCCAAGAGGGGGGACGGATTCAGTACTTC
TRBV4-1,TRBD2,TRBJ2-7,-,CASSQALTGGASYEQYF,TGCGCCAGCAGCCAAGCTCTCACGGGGGGAGCCTCCTACGAGCAGTACTTC